The rows below give T cell receptor beta chains drawn from one sample of a study of T cell repertoires in cytomegalovirus infection. No antigen is known for these receptors. Each CDR3 protein gets one entry after TCRdb re-called the reads with MiXCR. The table lists about 130,000 distinct CDR3 sequences, 24% of them singletons, with 34% in the top ten. Material: PBMCs, sequenced either directly or after in vitro stimulation (not recorded which). These receptors came from a human donor in good health (CMV status not recorded). Some clones in this sample may be carry-over from other donors' samples. Both conserved end residues are part of each CDR3. A D gene is named only where the DNA matches it firmly. The size of a clone is reported for some rows only, either as once, few or many, or as a class for expanded clones.

>TRBJ2-5|TRBV12-3/TRBV12-4|many|TRBD1
CASSAGTVTWGETQYF
TGTGCCAGTTCGGCCGGGACAGTAACTTGGGGGGAGACCCAGTACTTC
>TRBJ1-4|TRBV5-8|.|.
CASSSFRWTTNEKLFF
TGTGCCAGCAGCTCCTTTCGCTGGACAACTAATGAAAAACTGTTTTTT
>TRBJ2-3|TRBV7-8|few|TRBD2
CASSLRASGSVGTDTQYF
TGTGCCAGCAGCTTAAGGGCTAGCGGGAGTGTCGGCACAGATACGCAGTATTTT
>TRBJ2-3|TRBV9|.|.
CASSPIWTLPTDTQYF
TGTGCCAGCAGCCCGATCTGGACCCTTCCCACAGATACGCAGTATTTT
>TRBJ2-2|TRBV4-2|once|.
CASSQEGNTGELFF
TGTGCCAGCAGCCAAGAAGGAAACACCGGGGAGCTGTTTTTT
>TRBJ1-1|TRBV6-1|.|.
CAIRDLGNTEAFF
TGTGCCATCAGGGACCTAGGAAACACTGAAGCTTTCTTT
>TRBJ2-6|TRBV28|.|TRBD1
CASRFRDSQGANVLTF
TGTGCCAGCAGATTCCGGGACAGCCAGGGGGCCAACGTCCTGACTTTC
>TRBJ1-5|TRBV6-2/TRBV6-3|few|.
CASSQTLSNQPQHF
TGTGCCAGCAGCCAGACACTGAGCAATCAGCCCCAGCATTTT
>TRBJ1-1|TRBV7-2|few|.
CASSFMSGLTEAFF
TGTGCCAGCAGCTTTATGTCCGGGTTAACTGAAGCTTTCTTT
>TRBJ1-3|TRBV28|few|.
CASRRQVGSSGNTIYF
TGTGCCAGCAGGCGGCAGGTCGGAAGCTCTGGAAACACCATATATTTT
>TRBJ2-5|TRBV24-1|.|.
CATSEQGRRTQYF
TGTGCCACCAGTGAGCAGGGGCGGAGGACCCAGTACTTC
>TRBJ2-7|TRBV4-2|few|.
CASSHTLAPYEQYF
TGTGCCAGCAGCCATACGCTAGCTCCCTACGAGCAGTACTTC
>TRBJ2-5|TRBV6-2/TRBV6-3|.|TRBD2
CAIRIAGTSDQETQYF
TGTGCCATCCGAATAGCCGGGACTAGCGACCAAGAGACCCAGTACTTC
>TRBJ2-5|TRBV7-2|.|.
CASSFQREETQYF
TGTGCCAGCAGCTTTCAGCGCGAAGAGACCCAGTACTTC
>TRBJ2-3|TRBV14|.|.
CASSPFDVDTQYF
TGTGCCAGCAGCCCTTTTGACGTGGATACGCAGTATTTT
>TRBJ1-5|TRBV4-1|.|.
CASSQEQNNQPQHF
TGCGCCAGCAGCCAAGAACAGAACAATCAGCCCCAGCATTTT
>TRBJ2-1|TRBV20-1|.|TRBD1
CSARDKFPFDRGGVGEQFF
TGCAGTGCTAGAGATAAATTCCCCTTCGACAGGGGAGGTGTAGGTGAGCAGTTCTTC
>TRBJ2-4|TRBV6-6|few|.
CASSYLRRGLAKNIQYF
TGTGCCAGCAGTTACCTCAGAAGGGGACTAGCCAAAAACATTCAGTACTTC
>TRBJ1-1|TRBV28|.|TRBD1
CASRSYRGMNTEAFF
TGTGCCAGCAGGAGCTACAGGGGGATGAACACTGAAGCTTTCTTT
>TRBJ2-5|TRBV28|many|.
CASSPGGPSSWTQYF
TGTGCCAGCAGTCCCGGAGGCCCCTCGTCGTGGACCCAGTACTTC
>TRBJ2-3|TRBV7-2|.|.
CASSPAGTPDTQYF
TGTGCCAGCAGCCCAGCCGGGACACCAGATACGCAGTATTTT
>TRBJ1-2|TRBV28|few|.
CASSVHTDSPRGYTF
TGTGCCAGCAGCGTTCATACAGATTCGCCTAGGGGCTACACCTTC
>TRBJ1-2|TRBV6-2/TRBV6-3|.|.
CASSSEGPGVPYGYTF
TGTGCCAGCAGTTCCGAGGGACCGGGCGTCCCCTATGGCTACACCTTC
>TRBJ2-1|TRBV7-2|.|.
CASSLAPSFEQFF
TGTGCCAGCAGCTTAGCCCCCTCCTTTGAGCAGTTCTTC
>TRBJ2-3|TRBV7-2|.|.
CASSLQSGHRGGKDKQYF
TGTGCCAGCAGCCTTCAATCGGGCCATCGGGGCGGTAAAGATAAGCAGTATTTT
>TRBJ1-2|TRBV24-1|few|.
CATSLETNYGYTF
TGTGCCACCAGTCTGGAAACTAACTATGGCTACACCTTC
>TRBJ2-1|TRBV7-6|.|TRBD2
CASSLGLAGVGEQFF
TGTGCCAGCAGCTTGGGGCTAGCGGGAGTAGGTGAGCAGTTCTTC